This TCR beta chain was recovered during a study of regulatory T cells in long-lasting Graves disease. This clonotype was observed at least ten times. Its antigen is currently unknown. Construction of TCR beta libraries relied on iRepertoire HTBI primers and on Arm-PCR targeting CDR3 regions. In TCRdb, the multiplex PCR reads were re-called with MiXCR into one record per CDR3 protein. The sample holds 650,000 to 700,000 distinct CDR3 sequences, 30% seen once. Germline lookup yields CDR1 MDHEN and CDR2 SYDVKM. V gave up 10 bases and J gave up 1 base; unmatched junction bases: 7. This CDR3 is 14 amino acids long. The time point was: persistent/refractory GD, antithyroid drugs over 5 years with positive TRAb. Extracted RNA from PBMCs served as the source of the TCR library. Study-wide results and limits: TRBV28, TRBJ1-2 and TRBJ2-5 were favored in persistent disease.

The rearrangement links TRBV28 to TRBJ2-7; 10 positions agree with TRBD2. The clonotype was recovered from a female donor with Graves disease. Sequences were derived from peripheral blood mononuclear cells (PBMCs), sampled when the disease was refractory, from a patient treated with antithyroid drugs. The CDR3 DNA sequence: TGTGCCATTCAAGCGGGAGGGCCATCCTACGAGCAGTACTTC. Translation gives CAIQAGGPSYEQYF.